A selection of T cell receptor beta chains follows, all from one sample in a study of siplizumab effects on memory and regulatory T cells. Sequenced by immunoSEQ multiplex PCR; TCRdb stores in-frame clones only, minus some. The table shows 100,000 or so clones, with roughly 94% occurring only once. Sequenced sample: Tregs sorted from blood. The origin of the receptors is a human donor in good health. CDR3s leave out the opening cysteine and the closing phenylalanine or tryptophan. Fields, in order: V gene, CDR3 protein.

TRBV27,ASKVGGTPTYEQY
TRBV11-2,ASSRDKEQY
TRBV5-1,ASRSQVGEQF
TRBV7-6,ASSLQTSGVYNEQF
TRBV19,ASSTRQGGEIPLH
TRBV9,ASRDSVDYGYT
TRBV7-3,ASSLGGRGSVVQPQH
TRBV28,ASRTPRAAYYGYT
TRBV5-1,ASNRERASTDTQY
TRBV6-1,ASSGQLNEKLF
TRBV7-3,ASSQTARDTQY
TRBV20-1,SANYLNEQF
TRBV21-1,ASSKATGELF
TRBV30,AWRLQGEQY
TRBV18,ASSEGRNTEAF
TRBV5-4,ASSLESGTVGEETQY
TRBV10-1,ASSDRGGATYNEQF
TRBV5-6,ASSLAGTVETQY
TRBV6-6,ASSYTGLAESTQY
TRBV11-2,ASSQTALAGGLWETQY
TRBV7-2,ASSFVSEIYEQY
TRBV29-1,SVLQGFPDTEAF
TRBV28,AAGAAGTDDDVLEKLF
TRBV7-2,ASSRQGAYEQY
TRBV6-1,ASSADGLKNIQY
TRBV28,ASSLSRLAGGYTDTQY
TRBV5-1,ASSLIHGRAAGEQF
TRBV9,ASSVTSGSTDTQY
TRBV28,ASRSYRTEYNSPLH
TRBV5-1,ASSQMDGSYEQY
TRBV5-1,ASSSRAINEKLF
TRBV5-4,ASSFSGKKETQY
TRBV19,ASSIDQRAGANVLT